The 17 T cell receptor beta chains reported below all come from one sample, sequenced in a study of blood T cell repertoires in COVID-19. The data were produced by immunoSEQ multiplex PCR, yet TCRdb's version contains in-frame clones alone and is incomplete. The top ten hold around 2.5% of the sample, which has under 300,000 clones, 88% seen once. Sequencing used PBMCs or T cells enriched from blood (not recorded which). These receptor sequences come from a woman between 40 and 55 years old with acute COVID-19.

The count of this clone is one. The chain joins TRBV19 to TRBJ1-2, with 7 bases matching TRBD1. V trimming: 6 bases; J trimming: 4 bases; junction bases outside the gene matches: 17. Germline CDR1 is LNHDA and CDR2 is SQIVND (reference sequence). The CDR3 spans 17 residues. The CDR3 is CASRTEIGTEILYGYTF. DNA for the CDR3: TGTGCCAGTAGAACAGAGATTGGGACAGAAATTCTCTATGGCTACACCTTC. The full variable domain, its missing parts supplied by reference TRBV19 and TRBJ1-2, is DGGITQSPKYLFRKEGQNVTLSCEQNLNHDAMYWYRQDPGQGLRLIYYSQIVNDFQKGDIAEGYSVSREKKESFPLTVTSAQKNPTAFYLCASRTEIGTEILYGYTFGSGTRLTVV.

The CDR3 nucleotides are TGTGCCAGTACCCCAGGGGCAGACAGGGAACATTCACCCCTCCACTTT. Translated, it gives CASTPGADREHSPLHF. The chain joins TRBV19 to TRBJ1-6; 7 bases are shared with TRBD1. This CDR3 contains 16 residues. Trimming at V came to 7 bases and at J to 8 bases, leaving 14 bases not matched to a gene. The germline V gene has CDR1 LNHDA and CDR2 SQIVND (reference sequence).

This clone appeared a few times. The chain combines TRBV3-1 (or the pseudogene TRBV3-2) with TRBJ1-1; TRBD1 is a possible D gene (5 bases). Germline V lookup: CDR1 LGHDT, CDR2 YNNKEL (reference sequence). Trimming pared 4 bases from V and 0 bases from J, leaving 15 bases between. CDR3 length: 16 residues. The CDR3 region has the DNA TGTGCCAGCAGCCTCGCGGGGCAGGTAATGAACACTGAAGCTTTCTTT. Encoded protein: CASSLAGQVMNTEAFF.

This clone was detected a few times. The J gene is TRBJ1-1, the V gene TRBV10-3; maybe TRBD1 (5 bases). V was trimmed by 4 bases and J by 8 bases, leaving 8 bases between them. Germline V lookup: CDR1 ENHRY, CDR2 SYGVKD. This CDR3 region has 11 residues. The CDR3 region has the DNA TGTGCCATCAGTGGAGACAGAGAAGCTTTCTTT. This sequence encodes CAISGDREAFF.

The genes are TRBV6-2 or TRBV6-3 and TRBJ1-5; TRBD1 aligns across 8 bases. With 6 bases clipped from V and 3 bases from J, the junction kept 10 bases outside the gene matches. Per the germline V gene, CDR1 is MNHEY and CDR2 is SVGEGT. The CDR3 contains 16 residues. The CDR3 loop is CASSDKTGVNNQPQHF. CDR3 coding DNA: TGTGCCAGCAGCGACAAGACAGGGGTTAACAATCAGCCCCAGCATTTT.

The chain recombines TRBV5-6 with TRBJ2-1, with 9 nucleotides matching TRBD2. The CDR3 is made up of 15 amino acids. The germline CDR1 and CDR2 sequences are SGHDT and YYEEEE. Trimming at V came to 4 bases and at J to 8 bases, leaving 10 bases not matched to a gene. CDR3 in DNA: TGTGCCAGCAGCCCAACCGGACTAGCGATCTATGAGCAGTTCTTC. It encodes CASSPTGLAIYEQFF.

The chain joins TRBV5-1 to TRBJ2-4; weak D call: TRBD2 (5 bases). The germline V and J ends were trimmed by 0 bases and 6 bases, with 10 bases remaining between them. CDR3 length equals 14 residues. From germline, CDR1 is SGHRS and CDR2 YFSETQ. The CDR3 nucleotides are TGCGCCAGCAGCTTGGCACAACGGGGAAACATTCAGTACTTC. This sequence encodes CASSLAQRGNIQYF.

CDR3 amino acids: CASSVGGVGRSIQYF. For the CDR3, the DNA is TGTGCCAGCAGCGTCGGGGGCGTCGGGAGGAGCATTCAGTACTTC. The chain is built from TRBV9 and TRBJ2-4; the D gene is possibly TRBD2 (7 bases). V shed 2 bases and J shed 9 bases, with 18 bases lying between them. The CDR3 is 15 residues long. Germline values: CDR1 SGDLS, CDR2 YYNGEE.

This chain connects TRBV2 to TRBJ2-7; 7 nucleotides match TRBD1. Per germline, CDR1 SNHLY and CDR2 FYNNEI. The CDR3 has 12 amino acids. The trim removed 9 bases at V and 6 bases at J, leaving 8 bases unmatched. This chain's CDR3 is CASPGGTGEQYV. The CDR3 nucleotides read TGTGCCAGTCCAGGGGGAACGGGCGAGCAGTACGTC.

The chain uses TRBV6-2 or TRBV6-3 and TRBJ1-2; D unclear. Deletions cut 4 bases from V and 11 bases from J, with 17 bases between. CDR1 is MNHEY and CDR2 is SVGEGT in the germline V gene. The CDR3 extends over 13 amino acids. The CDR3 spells CASSSSMSGEYTF. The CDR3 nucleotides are TGTGCCAGCAGTTCCTCGATGAGCGGGGAATACACCTTC.

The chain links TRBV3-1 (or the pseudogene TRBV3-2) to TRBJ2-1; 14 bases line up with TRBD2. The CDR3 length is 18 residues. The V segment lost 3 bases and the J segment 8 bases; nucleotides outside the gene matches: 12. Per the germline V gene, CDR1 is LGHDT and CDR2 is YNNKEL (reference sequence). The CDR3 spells CASSQTEFGTSGRHEQFF. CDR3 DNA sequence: TGTGCCAGCAGCCAGACGGAATTTGGGACTAGCGGGAGACATGAGCAGTTCTTC.

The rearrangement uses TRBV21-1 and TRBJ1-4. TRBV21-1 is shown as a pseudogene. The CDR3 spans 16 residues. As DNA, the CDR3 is TGTGCCAGCAGCAAACGAGGGGGGGGAACTAATGAAAAACTGTTTTTT. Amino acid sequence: CASSKRGGGTNEKLFF.

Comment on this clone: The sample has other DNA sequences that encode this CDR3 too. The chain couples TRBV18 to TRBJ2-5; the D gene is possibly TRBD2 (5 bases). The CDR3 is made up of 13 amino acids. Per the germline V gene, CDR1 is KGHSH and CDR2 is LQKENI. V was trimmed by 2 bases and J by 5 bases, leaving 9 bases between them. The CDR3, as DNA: TGTGCCAGCTCACCATTGGGCGGGGAGACCCAGTACTTC. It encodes CASSPLGGETQYF.

The CDR3 DNA follows: TGTGCCAGCACCCCCGAGTTTACCTCCTACAATGAGCAGTTCTTC. Translation gives CASTPEFTSYNEQFF. The chain recombines TRBV2 with TRBJ2-1; D gene unclear. Germline loops: CDR1 SNHLY, CDR2 FYNNEI. The CDR3 loop spans 15 amino acids. The V gene lost 7 bases and the J gene lost 0 bases, with 13 bases spanning the gap.

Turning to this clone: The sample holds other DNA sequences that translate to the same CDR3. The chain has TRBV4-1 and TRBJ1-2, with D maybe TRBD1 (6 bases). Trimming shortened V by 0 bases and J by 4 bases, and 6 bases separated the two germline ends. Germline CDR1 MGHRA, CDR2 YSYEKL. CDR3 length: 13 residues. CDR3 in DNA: TGCGCCAGCAGCCAAGACAGGGGCTATGGCTACACCTTC. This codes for CASSQDRGYGYTF.

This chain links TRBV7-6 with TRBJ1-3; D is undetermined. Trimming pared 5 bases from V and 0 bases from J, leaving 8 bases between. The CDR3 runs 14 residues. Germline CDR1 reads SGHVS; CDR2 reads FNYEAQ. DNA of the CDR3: TGTGCCAGCAGCCCCGGGAGCTCTGGAAACACCATATATTTT. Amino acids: CASSPGSSGNTIYF.

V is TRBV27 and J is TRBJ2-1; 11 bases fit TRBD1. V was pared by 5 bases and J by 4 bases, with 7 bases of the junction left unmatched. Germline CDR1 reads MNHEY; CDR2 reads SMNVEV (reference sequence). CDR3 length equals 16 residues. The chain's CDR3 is CASSPGQGAGYNEQFF. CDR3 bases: TGTGCCAGCAGTCCCGGACAGGGGGCCGGATACAATGAGCAGTTCTTC.